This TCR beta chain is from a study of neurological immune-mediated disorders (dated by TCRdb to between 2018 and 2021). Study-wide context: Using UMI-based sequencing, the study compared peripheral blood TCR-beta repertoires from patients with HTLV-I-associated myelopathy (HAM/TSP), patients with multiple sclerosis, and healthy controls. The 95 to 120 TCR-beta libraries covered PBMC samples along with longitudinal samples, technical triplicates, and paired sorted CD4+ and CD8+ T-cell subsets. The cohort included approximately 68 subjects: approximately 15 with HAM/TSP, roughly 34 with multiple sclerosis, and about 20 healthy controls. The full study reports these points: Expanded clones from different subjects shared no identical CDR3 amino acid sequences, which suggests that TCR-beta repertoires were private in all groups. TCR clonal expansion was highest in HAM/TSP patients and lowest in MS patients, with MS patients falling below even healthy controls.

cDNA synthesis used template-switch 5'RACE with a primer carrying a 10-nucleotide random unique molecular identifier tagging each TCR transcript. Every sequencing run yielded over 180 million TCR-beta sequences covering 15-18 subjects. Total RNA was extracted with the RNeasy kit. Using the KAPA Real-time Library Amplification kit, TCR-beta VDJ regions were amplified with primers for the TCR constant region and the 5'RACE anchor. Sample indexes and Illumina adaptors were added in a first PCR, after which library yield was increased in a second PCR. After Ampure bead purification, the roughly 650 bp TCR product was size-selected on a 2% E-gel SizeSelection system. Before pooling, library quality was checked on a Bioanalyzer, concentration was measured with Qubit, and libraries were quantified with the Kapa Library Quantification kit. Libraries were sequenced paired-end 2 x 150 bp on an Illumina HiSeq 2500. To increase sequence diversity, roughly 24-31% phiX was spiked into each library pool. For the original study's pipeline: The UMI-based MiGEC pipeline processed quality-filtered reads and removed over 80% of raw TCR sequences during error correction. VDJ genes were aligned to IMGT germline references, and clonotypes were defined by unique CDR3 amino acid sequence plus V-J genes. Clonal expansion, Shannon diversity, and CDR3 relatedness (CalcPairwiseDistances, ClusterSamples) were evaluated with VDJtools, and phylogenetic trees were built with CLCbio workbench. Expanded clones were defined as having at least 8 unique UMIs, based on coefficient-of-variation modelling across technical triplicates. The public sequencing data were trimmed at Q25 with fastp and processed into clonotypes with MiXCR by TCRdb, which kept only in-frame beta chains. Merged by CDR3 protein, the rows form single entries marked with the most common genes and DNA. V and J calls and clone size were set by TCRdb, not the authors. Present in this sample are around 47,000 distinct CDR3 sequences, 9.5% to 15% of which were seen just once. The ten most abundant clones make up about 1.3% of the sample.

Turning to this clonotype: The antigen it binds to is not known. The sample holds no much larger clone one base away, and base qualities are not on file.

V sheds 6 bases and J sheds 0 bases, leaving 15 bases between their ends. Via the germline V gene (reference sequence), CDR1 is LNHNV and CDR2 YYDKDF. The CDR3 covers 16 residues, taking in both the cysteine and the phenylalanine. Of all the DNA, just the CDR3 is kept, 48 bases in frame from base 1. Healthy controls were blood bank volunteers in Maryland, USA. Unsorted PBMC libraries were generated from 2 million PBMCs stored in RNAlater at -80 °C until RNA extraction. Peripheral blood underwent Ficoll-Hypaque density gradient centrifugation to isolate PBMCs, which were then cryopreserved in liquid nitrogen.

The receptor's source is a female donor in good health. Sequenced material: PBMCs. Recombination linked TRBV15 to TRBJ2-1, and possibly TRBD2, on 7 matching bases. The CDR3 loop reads CATRGEGGSSYNEQFF. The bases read TGTGCCACCAGAGGGGAGGGGGGGAGCTCCTACAATGAGCAGTTCTTC.